The subject of this entry is one TCR beta chain. This sample was included in a study of blood T cell repertoires in COVID-19. Assay: immunoSEQ multiplex PCR; the TCRdb copy retains only in-frame clones and omits some. Of about 250,000 clones listed, approximately 90% are singletons. This CDR3 region has 13 residues. Germline V gives CDR1 SGHAT, CDR2 FQNNGV. Trimming cost V 1 base and J 6 bases, with 9 bases left between them. This chain links TRBV11-2 with TRBJ1-2; TRBD1 might be the D (5 bases). The receptor comes from a man aged 35 to 55 who had recovered from COVID-19. The sequencing sample was made of PBMCs or T cells enriched from blood (not recorded which). The CDR3 spells CASSLGQGNGYTF. The CDR3 coding sequence is TGTGCCAGCAGCTTAGGGCAGGGTAATGGCTACACCTTC.